The 5 T cell receptor beta chains reported below all come from one sample, sequenced in a study of shared clonotypes between healthy human individuals. The method was immunoSEQ multiplex PCR; TCRdb's version includes in-frame clones alone and lacks a portion of them. The table shows 650,000 to 800,000 clones, with approximately 77% occurring only once. The sequenced sample consisted of memory CD4+ T cells sorted from blood. Sample subset: CD45RA-negative fraction. The receptor source for this set is a woman in her twenties or thirties in good health.

This chain connects TRBV5-1 to TRBJ1-4; D uncertain. With 2 bases removed from V and 9 bases from J, the gap between germline ends came to 17 bases. The CDR3 extends over 15 amino acids. Per germline, CDR1 SGHRS and CDR2 YFSETQ. CDR3 protein: CASSFVGVQDKKLFF. The CDR3 region has the DNA TGCGCCAGCAGCTTTGTGGGCGTTCAAGATAAAAAACTGTTTTTT. Drawing the rest from reference TRBV5-1 and TRBJ1-4, the complete variable domain is KAGVTQTPRYLIKTRGQQVTLSCSPISGHRSVSWYQQTPGQGLQFLFEYFSETQRNKGNFPGRFSGRQFSNSRSEMNVSTLELGDSALYLCASSFVGVQDKKLFFGSGTQLSVL.

The gene calls are TRBV5-5 and TRBJ1-2, with 9 bases lining up with TRBD1. With 6 bases clipped from V and 7 bases from J, the junction kept 7 bases outside the gene matches. CDR3 length: 13 amino acids. Germline-derived CDR1 and CDR2 are SGHKS and YYEKEE (reference sequence). CDR3 nucleotides: TGTGCCAGCATCCGGGGACAGGGCGGTGGCTACACCTTC. The encoded protein is CASIRGQGGGYTF.

The chain uses TRBV9 and TRBJ2-1, with 10 bases fitting TRBD2. V was pared by 0 bases and J by 11 bases, with 11 bases of the junction left unmatched. Per germline, CDR1 SGDLS and CDR2 YYNGEE. The CDR3 is 16 amino acids. The CDR3 loop reads CASSVEGASGSSKQFF. CDR3 nucleotide sequence: TGTGCCAGCAGCGTAGAAGGGGCTAGCGGGAGCAGTAAGCAGTTCTTC.

The V and J genes are TRBV4-1 and TRBJ1-4, with D tentatively TRBD1 (5 bases). CDR1 and CDR2 (germline): MGHRA, YSYEKL. The CDR3 spans 18 residues. The V end lost 0 bases, the J end lost 7 bases, and 21 bases lay between the germline ends. CDR3 amino acids: CASSQDPNLPRGFEKLFF. In DNA form, the CDR3 reads TGCGCCAGCAGCCAAGATCCCAACCTACCTAGGGGCTTTGAAAAACTGTTTTTT.

The chain carries TRBV19 and TRBJ1-1, with no clear D. V gave up 7 bases and J gave up 1 base, with 10 bases separating them. CDR1 and CDR2 from the germline V gene are LNHDA and SQIVND (reference sequence). The CDR3 loop spans 13 amino acids. The CDR3 nucleotides read TGTGCCAGTAATAGCGGAAAGAACACTGAAGCTTTCTTT. This encodes CASNSGKNTEAFF.